This T cell receptor (beta chain) appears in the sequencing data of a study of blood T cell repertoires in COVID-19 (dated by TCRdb to 2020 to 2022). Regarding the complete study: The collaborator samples originated in the United States, Italy and Spain and spanned the acute and convalescent phases of COVID-19. The prospective study material was composed of cDNA or gDNA derived from T cells, B-cell-depleted T cells, or PBMCs. Subjects who had been exposed to COVID-19, were actively infected with it, or had recovered from it provided the deeply sampled blood TCRbeta repertoires that made up the dataset. The repertoires were released in a freely available public database meant as a resource for research on the immune response to SARS-CoV-2. Samples were obtained from the ongoing ImmuneRACE study (first 160 participants) and from 1,254 subjects provided by 6 global collaborators. Nearly every sample came with metadata listing a de-identified subject ID, COVID-19 status, age in years and sex. Where available, HLA class I and class II types were taken from metadata supplied by the sample provider and were not determined by assay-based typing.

Each collaborating institution followed its own protocols to collect whole blood in K2EDTA tubes. Collaborator samples were shipped for TCRbeta analysis as frozen whole blood, isolated PBMCs, or DNA extracted from either sample type. The immunoSEQ Assay, a bias-controlled multiplex PCR, was used to amplify TCRbeta CDR3 regions from genomic DNA. In the source study's methods: Nucleated cell counts per sample were estimated from amplification of reference gene primers within the assay. To quantify the absolute abundance of each unique TCRbeta CDR3 rearrangement, sequence reads were collapsed and filtered. Productive Simpson clonality was computed per sample as the square root of Simpson's diversity index over productive rearrangements. What TCRdb holds here is the immuneACCESS table cut down to in-frame rearrangements. Part of the clones is not present; checked against another copy, under half of the missing clones reflect an unresolved V gene, and the others are unexplained. V and J calls and clone size come straight from that table; D and trimming were deduced from the DNA. This sample holds 200,000 to 250,000 clones; around four fifths were observed only once. Of the sample, roughly 6.4% is held by the ten largest clones.

The research as a whole found: How much clinical and demographic metadata was included differed by source and by participant, and the metadata was provided uncurated.

About this clone: Its antigen is currently not known. The input lacks base qualities; no much larger clone sits a single base away.

Sequences LGHDT (CDR1) and YNNKEL (CDR2) are obtained from the germline V gene (reference sequence). The CDR3 contains 18 residues, cysteine and phenylalanine counted. The CDR3 DNA has 54 bases and is translated from base 1. V and J lose 0 bases and 2 bases, and a span of 16 bases separates them. The V gene is TRBV3-1 (or the pseudogene TRBV3-2) and the J gene is TRBJ2-2; the D gene cannot be named for sure. The sequencing input was peripheral blood. The origin of this receptor is a woman aged 55-70 years with active or convalescent COVID-19. The nucleotide sequence reads TGTGCCAGCAGCCAAGATCGCATCCGAACCTATAACACCGGGGAGCTGTTTTTT. This yields the protein CASSQDRIRTYNTGELFF.